This T cell receptor (beta chain) came from a study of control samples from healthy donors and cancer patients. A few counts support this clone. Assay: immunoSEQ multiplex PCR; the TCRdb copy retains only in-frame clones and omits some. This table holds approximately 14,000 clones, approximately 80% found once. The TCR originated in a female donor with lung cancer. Sequenced: formalin-fixed, paraffin-embedded tissue.

Written as DNA, the CDR3 is TGTGCCACCAGCAGAGAAGGGACAGGGGGCCAGGAGCAGTACTTC. Its protein product is CATSREGTGGQEQYF. This rearrangement joins TRBV15 to TRBJ2-7; TRBD1 agrees at 12 bases. Trimming at V came to 0 bases and at J to 7 bases, leaving 4 bases not matched to a gene. The CDR3 runs to 15 residues. Germline V lookup: CDR1 LNHNV, CDR2 YYDKDF (reference sequence).